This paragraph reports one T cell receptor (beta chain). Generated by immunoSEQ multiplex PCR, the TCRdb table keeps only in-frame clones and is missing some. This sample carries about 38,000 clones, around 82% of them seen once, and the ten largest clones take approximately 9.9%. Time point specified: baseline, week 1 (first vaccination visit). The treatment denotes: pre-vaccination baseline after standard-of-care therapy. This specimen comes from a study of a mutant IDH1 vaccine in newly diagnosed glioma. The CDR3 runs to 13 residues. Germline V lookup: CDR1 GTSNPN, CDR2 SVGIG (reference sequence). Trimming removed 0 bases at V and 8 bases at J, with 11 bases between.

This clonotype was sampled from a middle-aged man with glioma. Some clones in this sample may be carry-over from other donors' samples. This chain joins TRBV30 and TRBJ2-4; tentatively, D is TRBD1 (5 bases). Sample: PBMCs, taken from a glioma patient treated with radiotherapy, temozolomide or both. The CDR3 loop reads CAWSVSRVDIQYF. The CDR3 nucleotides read TGTGCCTGGAGTGTATCCAGGGTTGACATTCAGTACTTC. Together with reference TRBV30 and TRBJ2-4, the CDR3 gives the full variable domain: SQTIHQWPATLVQPVGSPLSLECTVEGTSNPNLYWYRQAAGRGLQLLFYSVGIGQISSEVPQNLSASRPQDRQFILSSKKLLLSDSGFYLCAWSVSRVDIQYFGAGTRLSVL.